These T cell receptor beta chains were read from a single sample in a study of beta chain features in type 1 diabetes. Sequencing used immunoSEQ multiplex PCR; TCRdb keeps in-frame clones, though not all of them. This table holds about 170,000 clones, around 8% found once. The sample consisted of central memory CD4+ T cells from blood. The receptors derive from a woman in her 40s with type 1 diabetes. Both conserved end residues are part of each CDR3. The D gene is left open where the match is weak. The size of a clone is reported for some rows only, either as once, few or many, or as a class for expanded clones.

j_gene	d_gene	abundance	len	v_gene	CDR3aa	CDR3nt
TRBJ2-3	NA	many	15	TRBV9	CASNSQDRSTDTQYF	TGTGCCAGCAATTCACAGGATAGGAGCACAGATACGCAGTATTTT
TRBJ2-4	TRBD2	few	16	TRBV28	CASSPYNRGVKNIQYF	TGTGCCAGCAGTCCTTATAACCGGGGGGTCAAAAACATTCAGTACTTC
TRBJ2-5	TRBD2	many	16	TRBV18	CASSPMAGGLQETQYF	TGTGCCAGCTCACCAATGGCGGGGGGCCTGCAAGAGACCCAGTACTTC
TRBJ2-1	TRBD2	few	16	TRBV7-7	CASSLGGDGGRNEQFF	TGTGCCAGCAGCTTAGGTGGTGATGGCGGGAGGAATGAGCAGTTCTTC
TRBJ1-5	NA	NA	13	TRBV19	CASSKYGNQPQHF	TGTGCCAGTAGTAAGTACGGGAATCAGCCCCAGCATTTT
TRBJ1-5	NA	NA	14	TRBV28	CASSLWQYDQPQHF	TGTGCCAGCAGTTTATGGCAGTACGATCAGCCCCAGCATTTT
TRBJ1-5	TRBD1	NA	13	TRBV5-8	CASSLGGAQPQHF	TGTGCCAGCAGCTTAGGGGGCGCGCAGCCCCAGCATTTT
TRBJ1-1	NA	NA	14	TRBV10-2	CASSAGPALAEAFF	TGCGCCAGCAGTGCAGGGCCAGCCCTCGCTGAAGCTTTCTTT
TRBJ2-1	NA	NA	13	TRBV7-6	CASSPQQDNEQFF	TGTGCCAGCAGCCCACAACAGGACAATGAGCAGTTCTTC
TRBJ1-1	TRBD1	NA	14	TRBV19	CASSRDRDNTEAFF	TGTGCCAGTAGCAGGGACAGGGACAACACTGAAGCTTTCTTT
TRBJ2-5	NA	NA	12	TRBV2	CASGQWQETQYF	TGTGCCAGCGGGCAATGGCAAGAGACCCAGTACTTC
TRBJ2-5	TRBD1	NA	14	TRBV27	CASRLTGEGATQYF	TGTGCCAGCCGCCTGACAGGGGAAGGAGCGACCCAGTACTTC
TRBJ1-5	NA	NA	14	TRBV7-2	CASSPGSQGQPQHF	TGTGCCAGCAGCCCTGGATCGCAGGGGCAGCCCCAGCATTTT
TRBJ2-1	NA	few	15	TRBV29-1	CSVGMGALGGNEQFF	TGCAGCGTCGGGATGGGAGCCTTGGGCGGCAATGAGCAGTTCTTC
TRBJ1-2	NA	NA	13	TRBV9	CASSATVRYGYTF	TGTGCCAGCAGCGCCACCGTGCGGTATGGCTACACCTTC
TRBJ2-1	NA	NA	15	TRBV23-1	CASSQSRVNYNEQFF	TGCGCCAGCAGTCAATCCAGGGTTAACTACAATGAGCAGTTCTTC
TRBJ2-1	TRBD2	many	20	TRBV30	CAWSVLTSGRARGHYNEQFF	TGTGCCTGGAGTGTACTGACTAGCGGGAGGGCCAGGGGACACTACAATGAGCAGTTCTTC
TRBJ2-3	NA	few	15	TRBV28	CASSQGTNWRDTQYF	TGTGCCAGCAGTCAAGGGACAAATTGGAGGGATACGCAGTATTTT
TRBJ2-5	TRBD1	few	16	TRBV7-2	CASSQPRGRGQETQYF	TGTGCCAGCAGCCAGCCCAGGGGGCGCGGCCAAGAGACCCAGTACTTC
TRBJ1-5	NA	NA	15	TRBV25-1	CASGGPTGSNQPQHF	TGTGCCAGCGGGGGACCGACAGGCAGCAATCAGCCCCAGCATTTT
TRBJ2-7	NA	few	14	TRBV6-1	CASSAVSGGYEQYF	TGTGCCAGCAGCGCCGTGTCAGGTGGATACGAGCAGTACTTC
TRBJ1-5	NA	NA	15	TRBV7-2	CASSLQGLSNQPQHF	TGTGCCAGCAGCCTTCAGGGCCTTAGCAATCAGCCCCAGCATTTT
TRBJ2-3	NA	few	14	TRBV4-3	CASSREDHRDTQYF	TGCGCCAGCAGCCGGGAGGACCATAGAGATACGCAGTATTTT
TRBJ2-2	NA	NA	15	TRBV28	CASTNAPLLAGELFF	TGTGCCAGCACGAACGCTCCCCTACTAGCCGGGGAGCTGTTTTTT
TRBJ2-3	TRBD1	few	12	TRBV7-3	CASGQGADTQYF	TGTGCCAGCGGCCAGGGGGCAGATACGCAGTATTTT
TRBJ1-1	NA	few	15	TRBV7-3	CASSSGSLGGGEAFF	TGTGCCAGCAGCTCCGGGTCTCTCGGAGGAGGTGAAGCTTTCTTT
TRBJ2-5	TRBD2	NA	17	TRBV7-2	CASSLGLAGGRQETQYF	TGTGCCAGCAGCTTGGGACTAGCGGGGGGGCGCCAAGAGACCCAGTACTTC
TRBJ1-1	NA	NA	15	TRBV6-6	CASSYSGSWNTEAFF	TGTGCCAGCAGTTACTCGGGCTCGTGGAACACTGAAGCTTTCTTT
TRBJ1-1	NA	few	14	TRBV27	CASSFRGDNTEAFF	TGTGCCAGCTCTTTCAGGGGCGATAACACTGAAGCTTTCTTT
TRBJ2-5	NA	few	14	TRBV7-9	CASSPVPGLGTQYF	TGTGCCAGCAGCCCCGTTCCAGGGCTGGGGACCCAGTACTTC
TRBJ2-5	NA	few	16	TRBV11-2	CASSLEFRGAEETQYF	TGTGCCAGCAGCTTAGAATTTCGGGGGGCGGAGGAGACCCAGTACTTC
TRBJ2-5	NA	NA	14	TRBV4-2	CASSRTGTAETQYF	TGTGCCAGCAGCCGCACCGGGACTGCAGAGACCCAGTACTTC
TRBJ2-2	NA	NA	16	TRBV23-1	CASSRLQGCGTGELFF	TGCGCCAGCAGTCGTTTGCAGGGGTGTGGCACCGGGGAGCTGTTTTTT
TRBJ1-4	NA	few	14	TRBV4-1	CASSQTQGNEKLFF	TGCGCCAGCAGCCAAACACAGGGTAATGAAAAACTGTTTTTT
TRBJ1-2	NA	NA	14	TRBV30	CAWTALHRVNGYTF	TGTGCCTGGACCGCTCTTCACAGGGTCAATGGCTACACCTTC
TRBJ2-1	NA	NA	14	TRBV7-2	CASSLGTSYNEQFF	TGTGCCAGCAGCTTAGGGACAAGCTACAATGAGCAGTTCTTC
TRBJ1-5	NA	NA	13	TRBV7-2	CASSFTSWQPQHF	TGTGCCAGCAGCTTTACTTCGTGGCAGCCCCAGCATTTT